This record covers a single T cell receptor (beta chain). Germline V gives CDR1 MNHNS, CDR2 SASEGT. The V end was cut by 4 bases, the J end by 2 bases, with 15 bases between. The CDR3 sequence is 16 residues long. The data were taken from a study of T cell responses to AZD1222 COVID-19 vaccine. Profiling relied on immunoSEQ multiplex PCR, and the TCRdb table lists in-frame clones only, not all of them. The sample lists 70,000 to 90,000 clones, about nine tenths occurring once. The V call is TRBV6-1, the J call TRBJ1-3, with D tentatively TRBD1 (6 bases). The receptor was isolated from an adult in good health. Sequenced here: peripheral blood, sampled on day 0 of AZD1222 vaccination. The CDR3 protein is CASSGEQGPPGNTIYF. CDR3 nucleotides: TGTGCCAGCAGTGGGGAACAGGGCCCCCCTGGAAACACCATATATTTT.